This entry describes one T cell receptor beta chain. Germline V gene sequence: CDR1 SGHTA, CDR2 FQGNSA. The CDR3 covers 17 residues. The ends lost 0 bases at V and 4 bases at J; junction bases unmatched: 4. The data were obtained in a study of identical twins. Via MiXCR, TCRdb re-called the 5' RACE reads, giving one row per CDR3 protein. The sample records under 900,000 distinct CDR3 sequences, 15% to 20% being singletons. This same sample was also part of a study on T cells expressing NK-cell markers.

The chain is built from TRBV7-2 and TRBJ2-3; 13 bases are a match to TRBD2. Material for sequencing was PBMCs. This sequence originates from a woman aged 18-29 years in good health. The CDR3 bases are TGTGCCAGCAGCTTAGCCGGGACTAGCGGGACCGCAGATACGCAGTATTTT. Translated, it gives CASSLAGTSGTADTQYF. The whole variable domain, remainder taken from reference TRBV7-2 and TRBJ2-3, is GAGVSQSPSNKVTEKGKDVELRCDPISGHTALYWYRQSLGQGLEFLIYFQGNSAPDKSGLPSDRFSAERTGGSVSTLTIQRTQQEDSAVYLCASSLAGTSGTADTQYFGPGTRLTVL.